The 19 T cell receptor beta chains below were found in one sample sequenced in a study of blood T cell repertoires in COVID-19. Measured with immunoSEQ multiplex PCR; TCRdb has only the in-frame clones, and not every one. The sample contains about 140,000 clones, roughly 84% of which appear only once. Sequencing used peripheral blood. The receptors stem from a human donor in a cohort sampled during active COVID-19.

The rearrangement links TRBV5-1 to TRBJ1-3; the match to TRBD1 covers 9 bases. With 0 bases clipped from V and 1 base from J, the junction kept 2 bases outside the gene matches. CDR1 is SGHRS and CDR2 is YFSETQ in the germline V gene. The CDR3 has 16 amino acids. DNA of the CDR3: TGCGCCAGCAGCTTGGCGACAGGGGGATCTGGAAACACCATATATTTT. Its translation: CASSLATGGSGNTIYF.

This sequence joins TRBV5-1 and TRBJ2-5; the match to TRBD2 covers 7 bases. The CDR3 runs to 13 residues. Germline CDR1 is SGHRS and CDR2 is YFSETQ. The J segment lost 4 bases and the V segment lost 0 bases, leaving 0 bases of the junction unmatched. The CDR3: CASSLGLAETQYF. The DNA for the CDR3 is TGCGCCAGCAGCTTGGGACTAGCAGAGACCCAGTACTTC.

This clone was detected a few times. This chain connects TRBV5-1 to TRBJ2-7; a weak D match, TRBD1 (5 bases). Trimming took off 0 bases at V and 2 bases at J, with 18 bases between the two ends. The germline CDR1 and CDR2 sequences are SGHRS and YFSETQ. CDR3 length: 17 residues. The CDR3 DNA is TGCGCCAGCAGCTTGGCCCGACAGAAAGCTTATCCCTACGAGCAGTACTTC. It codes for CASSLARQKAYPYEQYF.

The chain carries TRBV6-6 and TRBJ2-7, with 11 bases fitting TRBD1. CDR3 length: 16 amino acids. Germline V gene lookup returns CDR1 MNHNY and CDR2 SVGAGI (reference sequence). With 2 bases clipped from V and 5 bases from J, the junction kept 8 bases outside the gene matches. DNA of the CDR3: TGTGCCAGCAGTTACACGCGGGACAGGGGGACCGACGAGCAGTACTTC. Its translation: CASSYTRDRGTDEQYF.

This chain joins TRBV13 and TRBJ2-3; TRBD2 might be the D (5 bases). The CDR3 covers 13 residues. Germline V lookup: CDR1 PRHDT, CDR2 FYEKMQ (reference sequence). V lost 2 bases, J lost 6 bases, and 9 bases lay in between. DNA of the CDR3: TGTGCCAGCAGCTTACGAGGGCTCGATACGCAGTATTTT. Translation: CASSLRGLDTQYF.

The chain joins TRBV5-1 to TRBJ1-1, with D perhaps matching TRBD1 (5 bases). Deletions cut 0 bases from V and 7 bases from J, with 13 bases between. Germline-derived CDR1 and CDR2 are SGHRS and YFSETQ. The length of the CDR3 is 14 residues. The CDR3 loop reads CASSLGRQQDEAFF. In DNA, the CDR3 is TGCGCCAGCAGCTTGGGGCGCCAACAGGATGAAGCTTTCTTT.

This sequence joins TRBV2 and TRBJ2-1; weak D call: TRBD2 (6 bases). Germline V gives CDR1 SNHLY, CDR2 FYNNEI. The V gene lost 4 bases and the J gene lost 6 bases, with 7 bases spanning the gap. The CDR3 contains 12 residues. In DNA form, the CDR3 reads TGTGCCAGCAGTGCTAGCGTCAATGAGCAGTTCTTC. This gives the protein CASSASVNEQFF.

J is TRBJ1-5 and V is TRBV6-5, with 10 bases fitting TRBD1. The CDR3 loop spans 14 amino acids. The trim removed 6 bases at V and 6 bases at J, leaving 5 bases unmatched. CDR1 and CDR2 (germline): MNHEY, SVGAGI. CDR3 protein: CASSGGTGVQPQHF. CDR3 coding DNA: TGTGCCAGCAGCGGTGGGACAGGGGTTCAGCCCCAGCATTTT.

The chain recombines TRBV20-1 with TRBJ2-7; 8 nucleotides line up with TRBD2. Per germline, CDR1 DFQATT and CDR2 SNEGSKA (reference sequence). The V gene end was trimmed by 3 bases and the J gene end by 2 bases; junction bases not matched to a gene: 3. The CDR3 totals 13 residues. CDR3 nucleotides: TGCAGTGCTAGTAGCGGGGCTACCTACGAGCAGTACTTC. Its translation: CSASSGATYEQYF.

The V call is TRBV5-6, the J call TRBJ1-1; maybe TRBD1 (5 bases). Trimming removed 6 bases at V and 1 base at J, with 10 bases between. Germline V CDR1 and CDR2: SGHDT, YYEEEE. The CDR3 consists of 13 residues. The CDR3 protein is CASIVQGNTEAFF. In DNA form, the CDR3 reads TGTGCCAGCATCGTCCAGGGGAACACTGAAGCTTTCTTT.

This clone was counted between two and nine times. V gene TRBV18 combines with J gene TRBJ1-2; D unclear. Germline CDR1 and CDR2: KGHSH and LQKENI. The germline V and J ends were trimmed by 5 bases and 6 bases, with 7 bases remaining between them. This CDR3 is built from 11 residues. Here the CDR3 reads CASSETDGYTF. In DNA form, the CDR3 reads TGTGCCAGCTCAGAAACTGATGGCTACACCTTC.

The chain couples TRBV14 to TRBJ2-7; the D gene is possibly TRBD1 (6 bases). The CDR3 extends over 17 amino acids. Germline V gives CDR1 SGHDN, CDR2 FVKESK. Deletions cut 1 base from V and 4 bases from J, with 20 bases between. CDR3: CASSQVRGSKGDYEQYF. The CDR3, as DNA: TGTGCCAGCAGCCAAGTGAGAGGGTCGAAGGGGGATTACGAGCAGTACTTC.

The chain is built from TRBV2 and TRBJ2-7; TRBD2 is a possible D gene (5 bases). This CDR3 region has 15 residues. Germline CDR1 SNHLY, CDR2 FYNNEI. With 2 bases removed from V and 4 bases from J, the gap between germline ends came to 15 bases. The CDR3 is CASSEKWSPGYEQYV. CDR3 coding DNA: TGTGCCAGCAGTGAAAAGTGGTCCCCGGGGTACGAGCAGTACGTC.

The table lists this clone with a count of one. The J gene is TRBJ2-1, the V gene TRBV5-6, with D possibly TRBD1 on 7 matching bases. Trimming stripped 6 bases from V and 7 bases from J, with 20 bases between. This CDR3 is built from 15 residues. Germline V CDR1 and CDR2: SGHDT, YYEEEE. CDR3 DNA: TGTGCCAGCACACAGGGGCCGGGAGACTTTAATGAGCAGTTCTTC. Protein product: CASTQGPGDFNEQFF.

The genes are TRBV12-3 or TRBV12-4 and TRBJ2-5; a possible D gene is TRBD2 (5 bases). The CDR3 length is 13 residues. Between the trimmed V and J ends, which lost 3 bases and 3 bases, there was a span of 8 bases. Written as DNA, the CDR3 is TGTGCCAGCAGTTTGTGGGGAGAAGAGACCCAGTACTTC. Protein: CASSLWGEETQYF.

V and J are TRBV12-5 and TRBJ2-1; TRBD2 matches at 8 bases. Germline V lookup: CDR1 LGHNT, CDR2 FRNRAP. This CDR3 is 17 amino acids long. V trimming: 2 bases; J trimming: 0 bases; junction bases outside the gene matches: 6. The DNA for the CDR3 is TGTGCTAGTGGTTTGTCACCGGGGGGGGGCTCCTACAATGAGCAGTTCTTC. Translation gives CASGLSPGGGSYNEQFF.

The chain links TRBV6-2 or TRBV6-3 to TRBJ1-2; possibly TRBD1 for D (6 bases). CDR3 length: 13 amino acids. Germline assignment: CDR1 MNHEY and CDR2 SVGEGT. V dropped 8 bases and J dropped 2 bases, with 12 bases sitting between them. The CDR3 DNA reads as TGTGCCAGCGGTTTAGGACAGAACTATGGCTACACCTTC. As protein: CASGLGQNYGYTF.

The chain combines TRBV5-6 with TRBJ1-1, with D maybe TRBD1 (6 bases). The CDR3 has 15 residues. CDR1 SGHDT and CDR2 YYEEEE come from the germline V gene. V dropped 4 bases and J dropped 8 bases, with 21 bases sitting between them. The CDR3 loop reads CASSPSIGGAEEAFF. CDR3 sequence (DNA): TGTGCCAGCAGCCCGTCTATCGGGGGGGCGGAAGAAGCTTTCTTT.

The rearrangement links TRBV27 to TRBJ2-1; 12 bases map to TRBD2. Germline loops: CDR1 MNHEY, CDR2 SMNVEV (reference sequence). This CDR3 has 15 amino acids. The ends lost 5 bases at V and 8 bases at J; junction bases unmatched: 7. DNA for the CDR3: TGTGCCAGCAGTCCAGGACTAGCGGGAAAACATGAGCAGTTCTTC. Translation gives CASSPGLAGKHEQFF.